Listed below are T cell receptor beta chains from one sample, sequenced in a study of T cell responses to AZD1222 COVID-19 vaccine. The table came from immunoSEQ multiplex PCR; TCRdb's copy has only in-frame clones and leaves some out. Of some 130,000 clones detected, 89% appear once; the ten largest clones hold about 6%. The sample here was peripheral blood, taken on day 0 of AZD1222 vaccination. Source of these receptors: an adult in good health. CDR3s include the opening cysteine and the closing phenylalanine or tryptophan. Fields, in order: V gene, CDR3 protein.

>TRBV11-2
CASSLEGYSPLHF
>TRBV6-5
CATGTHYEQYF
>TRBV6-4
CASSEKRGGFQANEQFF
>TRBV6-5
CASSYSGTQYF
>TRBV7-8
CASSLVPGQGAWEQYF
>TRBV18
CASSPGLAGSYEQYF
>TRBV9
CASSVGLGQPQHF
>TRBV14
CASSQDEWSFTGELFF
>TRBV18
CASSPLLAGLSSYNEQFF
>TRBV19
CASSLTILEGGYTF
>TRBV4-2
CASSQGDFLKPGELFF
>TRBV12-3/TRBV12-4
CASSLGLETQYF
>TRBV7-2
CASSLVGGMNTEAFF
>TRBV28
CASSFVNYGYTF
>TRBV9
CASSPRGHPGVETQYF
>TRBV7-9
CASSQGQLYSYEQYF
>TRBV4-1
CASSQERYRGPPSDTEAFF
>TRBV7-2
CASSFKGGLNYGYTF
>TRBV2
CASSKTHRGFAGEETQYF
>TRBV9
CASSAGFMNTEAFF
>TRBV6-5
CASTATRGPGPQHF
>TRBV15
CATSSFPRAQSTDTQYF
>TRBV7-3
CASSPTGDEQYF
>TRBV29-1
CSVEGVQGLYTF
>TRBV6-6
CASSYSPTGIQPQHF
>TRBV5-1
CASSLLQGRQTGELFF
>TRBV24-1
CATSDLSGYEQFF
>TRBV5-4
CASSDSKGAVWAEAFF
>TRBV12-3/TRBV12-4
CASSGGAPNEQFF
>TRBV30
CAWRQGASTEAFF
>TRBV20-1
CSARDQGVAFF
>TRBV19
CASSMKAGPNEKLFF
>TRBV5-4
CATKGGLEYGYTF